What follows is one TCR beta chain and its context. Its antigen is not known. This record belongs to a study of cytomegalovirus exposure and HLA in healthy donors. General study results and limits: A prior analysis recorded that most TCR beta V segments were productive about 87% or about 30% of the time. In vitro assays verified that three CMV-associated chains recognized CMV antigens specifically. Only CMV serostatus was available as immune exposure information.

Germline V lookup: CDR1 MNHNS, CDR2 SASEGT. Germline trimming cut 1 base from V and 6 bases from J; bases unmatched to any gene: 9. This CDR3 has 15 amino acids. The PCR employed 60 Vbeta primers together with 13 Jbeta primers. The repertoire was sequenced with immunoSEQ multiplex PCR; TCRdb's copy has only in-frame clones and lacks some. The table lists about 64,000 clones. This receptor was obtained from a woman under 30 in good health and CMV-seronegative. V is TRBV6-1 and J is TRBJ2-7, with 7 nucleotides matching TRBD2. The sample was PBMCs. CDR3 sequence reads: CASSEESSGVAEQYF. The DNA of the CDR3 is TGTGCCAGCAGTGAAGAGTCTAGCGGAGTAGCCGAGCAGTACTTC.